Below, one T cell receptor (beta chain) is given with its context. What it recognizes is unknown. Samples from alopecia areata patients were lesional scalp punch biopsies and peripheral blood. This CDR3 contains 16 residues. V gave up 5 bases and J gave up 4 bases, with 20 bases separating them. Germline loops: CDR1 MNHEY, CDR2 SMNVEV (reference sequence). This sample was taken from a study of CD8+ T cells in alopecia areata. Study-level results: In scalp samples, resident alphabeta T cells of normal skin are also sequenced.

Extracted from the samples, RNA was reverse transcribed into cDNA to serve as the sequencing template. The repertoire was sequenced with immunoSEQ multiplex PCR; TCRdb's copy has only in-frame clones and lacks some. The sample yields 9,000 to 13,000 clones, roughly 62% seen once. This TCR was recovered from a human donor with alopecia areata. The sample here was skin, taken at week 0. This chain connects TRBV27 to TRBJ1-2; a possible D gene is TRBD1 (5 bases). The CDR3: CASSKAGTVGGYGYTF. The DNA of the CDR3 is TGTGCCAGCAGTAAGGCAGGGACGGTAGGTGGCTATGGCTACACCTTC.